The TCR beta chain described here comes from a study of identical twins (dated by TCRdb to the mid-2010s). Broadly, across the study: TCR alpha and beta repertoires from monozygotic twins, unrelated adults of various ages and cord blood were deep-sequenced to test whether fetal clonotypes persist. Replicate twin experiments were performed at different times using different library preparation protocols to rule out contamination.

This clonotype was seen a few times. This receptor's antigen is unknown. Nothing much larger sits one base from this clone, and base qualities are not available. Overall study outcomes, separate from this receptor: Because the same donors could not be followed over many years, the conclusions depended on cross-sectional statistical analysis. Fewer insertions were carried by abundant cord blood beta clonotypes, a similar but weaker trend appeared in young adult naive repertoires, and no such trend appeared in memory repertoires. The excess sharing between twins in beta out-of-frame sequences was weaker because fewer shared sequences reduced the signal-to-noise ratio. Invariant T cells such as MAIT and iNKT could partly confound zero-insertion analyses, although diverse VJ usage argued against such confounding for most clonotypes. Compared with coincidental sharing between unrelated individuals, out-of-frame TCR alpha sequences shared between twins showed an excess of sequences with low generation probability. In monozygotic twins, recombination models systematically underestimated out-of-frame TCR alpha sharing, but the models matched the sharing seen between unrelated individuals.

Via the germline V gene, CDR1 is MNHEY and CDR2 SVGAGI. Including the terminal cysteine and phenylalanine, the CDR3 comprises 13 residues. The DNA shown is the 39-base CDR3, in frame from base 1. Trimming at the junction amounts to 7 bases on V and 1 base on J, and the germline ends lie 10 bases apart. Every donor was a healthy Caucasian. Miltenyi CD45RO+ enrichment and human naive T-cell isolation kits were used to isolate memory (CD45RO+) and naive T cells from PBMC. The method was 5' RACE. The listed sequencing device is Illumina HiSeq 2000. A universal primer binding site was added through template switching, and the final cDNA carried a unique molecular identifier so that TCR cDNA molecules could be counted accurately. Specific primers in the conserved constant-segment region were used to synthesize first-strand cDNA for TCR alpha and beta chains. To control for contamination, each cDNA library was double barcoded with a SMART-Mk sample barcode plus Illumina barcodes. TruSeq adapter sequences and Illumina sample barcodes were added in two successive PCR steps. Sequencing of the TCR alpha and beta cDNA libraries was done on the Illumina HiSeq platform using custom primers. In the paper's pipeline: MiGEC was used to process raw reads and extract unique molecular identifiers, and MiXCR was used to find CDR3 positions. For each individual, recombination models were inferred using an EM algorithm with the repgenHMM and IGoR tools. Shared clonotypes were analyzed with the tcR package in R, and sharing was normalized by the product of cloneset sizes. To study raw recombination free of thymic and clonal selection effects, out-of-frame nonproductive sequences were analyzed. TCRdb trimmed the raw reads at Q25, called clones with MiXCR and kept productive beta chains. Every CDR3 protein is listed once, alongside the most common genes and DNA of its rows. The V and J calls, along with clone size, are taken from TCRdb and not from the paper's own processing. For this sample the table gives about 250,000 distinct CDR3 sequences, of which about 14% were detected only once. The top ten hold 8.8% of the sample.

The sequenced material came from memory (CD45RO+) T cells sorted from blood. The cell subset or site tag for this specimen amounts to: CD45RO+ enriched T cells. The rearrangement joined TRBV6-5 to TRBJ1-1; the D gene assignment is ambiguous. The sequence derives from a woman younger than 30 in good health. CDR3 loop: CASNSPPNTEAFF. Here is the DNA: TGTGCCAGCAATTCTCCACCGAACACTGAAGCTTTCTTT.